This TCR beta chain was captured by sequencing in a study of blood T cell repertoires in COVID-19 (dated by TCRdb to 2019 to 2021). About the study as a whole: Samples from collaborators originated in the United States, Italy and Spain and spanned both the acute and convalescent phases of COVID-19. The material from the prospective study consisted of cDNA or gDNA derived from T cells, B-cell-depleted T cells, or PBMCs. Subjects who had been exposed to COVID-19, were actively infected with it, or had recovered from it provided the deeply sampled blood TCRbeta repertoires that made up the dataset. The repertoires were released in a freely available public database meant as a resource for research on the immune response to SARS-CoV-2. The samples were drawn from two sources: the first 160 participants of the ongoing ImmuneRACE study, and about 1,300 subjects contributed by 6 global collaborators. Sample metadata almost always included a de-identified subject ID, COVID-19 status, age in years and sex. Where HLA class I and class II types were available, the types were taken from metadata supplied by the sample provider, not from assay-based typing.

The immunoSEQ Assay, a bias-controlled multiplex PCR, was used to amplify TCRbeta CDR3 regions from genomic DNA. The authors processed their data as follows. Nucleated cell counts per sample were estimated from amplification of reference gene primers within the assay. To quantify the absolute abundance of each unique TCRbeta CDR3 rearrangement, sequence reads were collapsed and filtered. For each sample, productive Simpson clonality was calculated as the square root of Simpson's diversity index across productive rearrangements. TCRdb limited this immuneACCESS table to in-frame rearrangements with V and J called. A share of clones is missing; checked studies link under half to unresolved V genes, and the rest is unexplained. The DNA gave D and trimming, while V, J and clone size come from that table. This sample lists around 210,000 clones; around 89% were detected once. Roughly 8.1% of the sample rests with the top ten.

The paper as a whole reports these results and caveats: Clinical and demographic metadata were provided uncurated, with the amount varying by source and participant.

The table lists this clone with a few counts. Its antigen is currently not known. The input lacks base qualities; no much larger clone sits a single base away. Participants in the prospective study were enrolled through a virtual design, were aged roughly 18 to 100 years, and lived in approximately 25 United States geographic areas. To assign participants to cohorts, the prospective study relied on clinical history that participants themselves reported in a screening survey and a study questionnaire. For ImmuneRACE Cohort 3, a participant was defined as recovered based on two consecutive negative NP/OP PCR tests, clearance by a healthcare professional, or resolution of symptoms. In the prospective study, whole blood, serum and a nasopharyngeal or oropharyngeal swab were collected from each participant by mobile phlebotomists. Additional blood draws and questionnaires over an approximately 2-month period could optionally be provided by prospective study participants. Blood samples from the prospective study were shipped frozen or at room temperature prior to DNA extraction.

At the junction V is shortened by 10 bases and J by 1 base; bases outside the gene matches: 2. The CDR3 has 13 amino acids, counting the end cysteine and phenylalanine. The entry retains the CDR3 DNA only, 39 bases that are in frame from base 1. CDR1 ENHRY and CDR2 SYGVKD were looked up in the germline V gene. Sequencing was performed on PBMCs or T cells enriched from blood (not recorded which). This TCR was sampled from a young woman who had recovered from COVID-19. The sequence links TRBV10-3 to TRBJ1-1; 11 middle bases align to TRBD1. The nucleotide sequence is given as TGTGCCACCGGACAGGGGGCGAACACTGAAGCTTTCTTT. Its protein reads: CATGQGANTEAFF.